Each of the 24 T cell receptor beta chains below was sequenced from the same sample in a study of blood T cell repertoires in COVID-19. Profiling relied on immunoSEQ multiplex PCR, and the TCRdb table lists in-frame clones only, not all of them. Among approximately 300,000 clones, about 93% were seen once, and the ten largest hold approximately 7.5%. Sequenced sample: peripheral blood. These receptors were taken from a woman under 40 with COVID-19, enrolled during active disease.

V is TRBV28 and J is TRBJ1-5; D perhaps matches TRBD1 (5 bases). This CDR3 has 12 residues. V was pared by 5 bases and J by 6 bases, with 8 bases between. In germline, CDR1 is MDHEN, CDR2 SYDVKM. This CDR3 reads CASSTGFQPQHF. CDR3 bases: TGTGCCAGCAGTACAGGTTTTCAGCCCCAGCATTTT. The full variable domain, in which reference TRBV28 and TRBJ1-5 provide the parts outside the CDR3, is DVKVTQSSRYLVKRTGEKVFLECVQDMDHENMFWYRQDPGLGLRLIYFSYDVKMKEKGDIPEGYSVSREKKERFSLILESASTNQTSMYLCASSTGFQPQHFGDGTRLSIL.

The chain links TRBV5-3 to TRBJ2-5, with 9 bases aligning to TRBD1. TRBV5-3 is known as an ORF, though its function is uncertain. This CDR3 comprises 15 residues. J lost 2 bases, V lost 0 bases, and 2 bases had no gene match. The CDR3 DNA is TGTGCCAGAAGCTTGGGGGACAGGGCTCAAGAGACCCAGTACTTC. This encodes CARSLGDRAQETQYF.

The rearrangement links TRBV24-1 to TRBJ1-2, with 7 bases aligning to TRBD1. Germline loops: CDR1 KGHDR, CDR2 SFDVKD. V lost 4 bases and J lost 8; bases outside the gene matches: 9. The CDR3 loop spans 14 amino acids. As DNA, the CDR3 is TGTGCCACCAGTGAGCCAGGACAGGCTTACGGCTACACCTTC. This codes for CATSEPGQAYGYTF.

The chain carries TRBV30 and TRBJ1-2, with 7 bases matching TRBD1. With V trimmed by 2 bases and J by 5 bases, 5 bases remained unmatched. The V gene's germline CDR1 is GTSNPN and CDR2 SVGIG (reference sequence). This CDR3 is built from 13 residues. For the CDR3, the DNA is TGTGCCTGGAGTCAGGGGGAGACGTATGGCTACACCTTC. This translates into CAWSQGETYGYTF.

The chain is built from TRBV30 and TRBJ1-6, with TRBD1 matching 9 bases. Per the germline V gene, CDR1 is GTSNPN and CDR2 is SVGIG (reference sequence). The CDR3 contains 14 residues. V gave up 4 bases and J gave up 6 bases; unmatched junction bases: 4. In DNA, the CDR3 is TGTGCCTGGACTCCGGGACAGGGTAATTCACCCCTCCACTTT. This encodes CAWTPGQGNSPLHF.

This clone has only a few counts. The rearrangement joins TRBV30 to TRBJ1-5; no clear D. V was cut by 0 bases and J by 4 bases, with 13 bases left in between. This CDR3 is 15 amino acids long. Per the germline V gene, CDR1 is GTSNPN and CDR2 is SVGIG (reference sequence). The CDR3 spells CAWSVLTGDNQPQHF. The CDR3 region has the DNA TGTGCCTGGAGTGTCCTCACGGGTGATAATCAGCCCCAGCATTTT.

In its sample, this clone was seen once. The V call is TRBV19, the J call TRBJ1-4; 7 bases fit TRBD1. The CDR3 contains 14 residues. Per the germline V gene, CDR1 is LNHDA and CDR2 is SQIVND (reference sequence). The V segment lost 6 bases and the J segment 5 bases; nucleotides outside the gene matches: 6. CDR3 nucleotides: TGTGCCAGTAGCCGGACAGGTCGGAATGAAAAACTGTTTTTT. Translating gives CASSRTGRNEKLFF. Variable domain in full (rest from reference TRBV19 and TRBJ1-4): DGGITQSPKYLFRKEGQNVTLSCEQNLNHDAMYWYRQDPGQGLRLIYYSQIVNDFQKGDIAEGYSVSREKKESFPLTVTSAQKNPTAFYLCASSRTGRNEKLFFGSGTQLSVL.

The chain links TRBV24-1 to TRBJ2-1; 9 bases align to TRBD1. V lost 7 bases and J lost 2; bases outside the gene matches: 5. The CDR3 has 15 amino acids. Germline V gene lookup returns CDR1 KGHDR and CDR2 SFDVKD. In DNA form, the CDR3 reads TGTGCCACCAGCCGGGACAGGGAACCCTACAATGAGCAGTTCTTC. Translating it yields CATSRDREPYNEQFF.

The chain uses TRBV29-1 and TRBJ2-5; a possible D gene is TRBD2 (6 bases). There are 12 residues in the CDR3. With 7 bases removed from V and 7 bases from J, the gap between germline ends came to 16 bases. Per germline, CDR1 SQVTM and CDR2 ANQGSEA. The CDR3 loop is CSALREPGTQYF. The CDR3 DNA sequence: TGCAGCGCCCTTCGGGAGCCGGGGACCCAGTACTTC.

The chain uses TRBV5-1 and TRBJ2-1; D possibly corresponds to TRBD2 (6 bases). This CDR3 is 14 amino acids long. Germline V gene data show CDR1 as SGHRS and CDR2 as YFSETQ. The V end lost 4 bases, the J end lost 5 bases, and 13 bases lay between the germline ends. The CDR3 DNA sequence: TGCGCCAGCAGCACGGAGGGAGGCAACAATGAGCAGTTCTTC. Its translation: CASSTEGGNNEQFF.

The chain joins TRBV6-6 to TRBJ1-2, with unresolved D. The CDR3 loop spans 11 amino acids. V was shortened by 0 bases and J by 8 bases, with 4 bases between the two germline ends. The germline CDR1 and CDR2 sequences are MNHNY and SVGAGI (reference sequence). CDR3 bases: TGTGCCAGCAGTTACTCTGAGGGCTACACCTTC. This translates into CASSYSEGYTF.

The CDR3 sequence is CSVAGTGYPDTQYF. The CDR3 DNA is TGCAGCGTTGCCGGGACAGGGTACCCAGATACGCAGTATTTT. The genes are TRBV29-1 and TRBJ2-3, with 9 bases matching TRBD1. CDR3 length: 14 amino acids. Germline V gene data show CDR1 as SQVTM and CDR2 as ANQGSEA. Germline trimming cut 4 bases from V and 4 bases from J; bases unmatched to any gene: 6.

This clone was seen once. CDR3 amino acids: CASSQDFSGQETQYF. CDR3 DNA: TGTGCCAGCAGCCAAGATTTTAGCGGTCAAGAGACCCAGTACTTC. The chain couples TRBV3-1 (or the pseudogene TRBV3-2) to TRBJ2-5; TRBD2 might be the D (6 bases). The CDR3 runs 15 residues. Germline-derived CDR1 and CDR2 are LGHDT and YNNKEL (reference sequence). The V and J ends lost 0 bases and 2 bases respectively, with 10 bases between them.

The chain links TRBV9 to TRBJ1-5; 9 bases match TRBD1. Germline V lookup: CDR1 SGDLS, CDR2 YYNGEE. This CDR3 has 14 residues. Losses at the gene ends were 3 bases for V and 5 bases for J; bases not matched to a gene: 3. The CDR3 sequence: CASSGGQGHQPQHF. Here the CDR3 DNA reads TGTGCCAGCAGCGGTGGACAGGGGCATCAGCCCCAGCATTTT.

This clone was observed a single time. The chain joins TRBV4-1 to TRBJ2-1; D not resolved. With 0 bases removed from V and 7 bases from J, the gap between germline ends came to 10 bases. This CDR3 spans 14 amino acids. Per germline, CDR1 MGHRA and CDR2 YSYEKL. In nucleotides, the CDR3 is TGCGCCAGCAGCCAAGAATCTAGTAAGAATGAGCAGTTCTTC. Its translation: CASSQESSKNEQFF.

The CDR3 loop reads CASSSPGQTQETQYF. The DNA for the CDR3 is TGTGCCAGCAGCTCACCGGGACAGACACAAGAGACCCAGTACTTC. This chain joins TRBV11-2 and TRBJ2-5; 7 bases agree with TRBD1. Germline assignment: CDR1 SGHAT and CDR2 FQNNGV. The CDR3 has 15 amino acids. The junction had 7 bases not matched to a gene; V was cut back by 4 bases and J by 2 bases.

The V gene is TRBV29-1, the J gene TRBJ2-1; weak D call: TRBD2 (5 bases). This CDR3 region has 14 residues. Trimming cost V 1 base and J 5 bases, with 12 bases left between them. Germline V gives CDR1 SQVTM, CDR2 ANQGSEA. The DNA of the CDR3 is TGCAGCGTTGAAGTAGCGCATCTGGACAATGAGCAGTTCTTC. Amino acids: CSVEVAHLDNEQFF.

CDR3 in amino acids: CATSRDLAGQTGELFF. CDR3 nucleotides: TGTGCCACCAGCAGAGATCTAGCGGGACAGACCGGGGAGCTGTTTTTT. V usage is TRBV15 and J usage is TRBJ2-2; 9 bases agree with TRBD2. Germline V gene sequence: CDR1 LNHNV, CDR2 YYDKDF (reference sequence). The CDR3 contains 16 residues. J lost 5 bases, V lost 0 bases, and 4 bases had no gene match.

The CDR3 region has the DNA TGCGCCAGCACGGAGACAGATCCTTACAATGAGCAGTTCTTC. Residues: CASTETDPYNEQFF. V usage is TRBV10-2 and J usage is TRBJ2-1; tentatively, D is TRBD1 (5 bases). V dropped 7 bases and J dropped 4 bases, with 14 bases sitting between them. The CDR3 runs to 14 residues. The V gene's germline CDR1 is WSHSY and CDR2 SAAADI.

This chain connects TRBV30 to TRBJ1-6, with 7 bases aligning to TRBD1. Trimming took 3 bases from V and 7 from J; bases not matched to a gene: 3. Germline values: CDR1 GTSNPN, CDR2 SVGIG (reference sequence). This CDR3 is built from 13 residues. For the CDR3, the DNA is TGTGCCTGGAGGGGACAGCTCAATTCACCCCTCCACTTT. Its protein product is CAWRGQLNSPLHF.

DNA for the CDR3: TGTGCCAGTAGTATAGGGGGCGGGAGGTACGCCGGGGAGCTGTTTTTT. It encodes CASSIGGGRYAGELFF. V is TRBV19 and J is TRBJ2-2; TRBD2 agrees at 8 bases. V was pared by 1 base and J by 6 bases, with 7 bases of the junction left unmatched. The germline V gene has CDR1 LNHDA and CDR2 SQIVND (reference sequence). The CDR3 runs 16 residues. Looking up the rest from reference TRBV19 and TRBJ2-2 gives the full variable domain: DGGITQSPKYLFRKEGQNVTLSCEQNLNHDAMYWYRQDPGQGLRLIYYSQIVNDFQKGDIAEGYSVSREKKESFPLTVTSAQKNPTAFYLCASSIGGGRYAGELFFGEGSRLTVL.

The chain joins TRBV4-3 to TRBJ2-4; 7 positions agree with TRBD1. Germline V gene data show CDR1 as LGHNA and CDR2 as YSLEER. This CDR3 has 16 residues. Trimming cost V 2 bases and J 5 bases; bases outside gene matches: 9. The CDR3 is CASSQQATGSENIQYF. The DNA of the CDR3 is TGCGCCAGCAGCCAACAAGCGACAGGGAGTGAAAACATTCAGTACTTC.

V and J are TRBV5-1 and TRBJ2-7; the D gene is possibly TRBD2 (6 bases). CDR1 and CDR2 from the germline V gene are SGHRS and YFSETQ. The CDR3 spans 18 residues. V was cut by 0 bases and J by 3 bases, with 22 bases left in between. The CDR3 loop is CASSLVLRGGSRSYEQYF. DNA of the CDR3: TGCGCCAGCAGCTTGGTTCTAAGAGGAGGGAGCAGGAGCTACGAGCAGTACTTC.

The CDR3 region has the DNA TGTGCCTGGAATCAGGAATCCGATAATTCACCCCTCCACTTT. It is translated as CAWNQESDNSPLHF. The chain links TRBV30 to TRBJ1-6, with D uncertain. V lost 4 bases to trimming and J lost 5 bases, with 12 bases between them. CDR1 and CDR2 from the germline V gene are GTSNPN and SVGIG (reference sequence). The CDR3 is 14 residues long.